This paragraph reports one T cell receptor (beta chain). This record comes from a study of T cells after posttransplantation cyclophosphamide. Using immunoSEQ multiplex PCR, the repertoire was profiled, and TCRdb retains in-frame clones only, with some absent. Altogether some 9,000 clones are present, just over 95% being singletons, with the ten largest covering 0.27%. On the day of bone marrow donation, the related graft donor provided peripheral blood. The sequencing sample was made of naive CD8+ T cells sorted from PBMCs. The source of this sequence is a man between 45 and 60 years old in good health, CMV-negative, and a related stem cell transplant donor.

This CDR3 reads CASSIGGNYEQYF. CDR3 bases: TGTGCCAGCAGTATAGGGGGTAACTACGAGCAGTACTTC. The chain links TRBV7-9 to TRBJ2-7; a weak D match, TRBD1 (6 bases). Trimming left V 6 bases short and J 3 bases short, with 12 bases between. Looked up from germline, CDR1 is SEHNR and CDR2 is FQNEAQ (reference sequence). This CDR3 is built from 13 residues.